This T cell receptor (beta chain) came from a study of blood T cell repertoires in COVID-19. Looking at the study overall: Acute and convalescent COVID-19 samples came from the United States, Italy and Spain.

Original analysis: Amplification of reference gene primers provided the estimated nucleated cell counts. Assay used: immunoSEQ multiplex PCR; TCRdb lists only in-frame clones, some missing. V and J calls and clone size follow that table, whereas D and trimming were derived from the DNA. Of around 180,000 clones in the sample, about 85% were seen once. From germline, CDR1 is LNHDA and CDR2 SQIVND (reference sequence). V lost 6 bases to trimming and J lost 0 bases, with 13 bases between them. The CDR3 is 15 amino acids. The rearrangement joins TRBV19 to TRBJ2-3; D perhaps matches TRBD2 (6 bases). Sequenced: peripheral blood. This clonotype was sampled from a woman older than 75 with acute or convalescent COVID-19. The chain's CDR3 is CASSPPAGSTDTQYF. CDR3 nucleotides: TGTGCCAGTAGCCCCCCGGCGGGGAGCACAGATACGCAGTATTTT. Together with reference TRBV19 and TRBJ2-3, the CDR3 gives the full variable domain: DGGITQSPKYLFRKEGQNVTLSCEQNLNHDAMYWYRQDPGQGLRLIYYSQIVNDFQKGDIAEGYSVSREKKESFPLTVTSAQKNPTAFYLCASSPPAGSTDTQYFGPGTRLTVL.